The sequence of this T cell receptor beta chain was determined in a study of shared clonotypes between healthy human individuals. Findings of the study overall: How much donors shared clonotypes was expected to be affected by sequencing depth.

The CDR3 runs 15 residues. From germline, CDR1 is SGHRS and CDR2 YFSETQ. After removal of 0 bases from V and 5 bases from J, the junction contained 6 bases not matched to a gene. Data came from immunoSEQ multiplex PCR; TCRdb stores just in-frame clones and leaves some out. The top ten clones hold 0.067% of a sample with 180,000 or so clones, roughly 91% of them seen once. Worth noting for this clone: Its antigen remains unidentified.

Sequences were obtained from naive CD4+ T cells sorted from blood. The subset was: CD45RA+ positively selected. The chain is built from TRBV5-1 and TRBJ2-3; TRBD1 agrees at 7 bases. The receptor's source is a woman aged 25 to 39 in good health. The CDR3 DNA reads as TGCGCCAGCAGCTTGGCCGGACAGGTCGAAGATACGCAGTATTTT. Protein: CASSLAGQVEDTQYF.